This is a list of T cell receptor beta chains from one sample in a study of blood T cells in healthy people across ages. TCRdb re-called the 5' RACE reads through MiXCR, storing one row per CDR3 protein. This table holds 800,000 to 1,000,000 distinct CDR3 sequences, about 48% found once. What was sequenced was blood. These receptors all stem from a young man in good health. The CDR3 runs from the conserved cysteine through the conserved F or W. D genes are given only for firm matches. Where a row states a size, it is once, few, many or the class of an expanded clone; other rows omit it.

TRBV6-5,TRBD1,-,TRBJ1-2,CASSRRTGEGYTF,TGTGCCAGCTCGAGAAGGACAGGGGAAGGCTACACCTTC
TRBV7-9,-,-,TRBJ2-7,CASSLAGAATDEQYF,TGTGCCAGCAGCTTAGCTGGGGCAGCGACGGACGAGCAGTACTTC
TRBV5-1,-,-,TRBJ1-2,CASSLSDSYGYTF,TGTGCCAGCAGTTTATCGGACAGCTATGGCTACACCTTC
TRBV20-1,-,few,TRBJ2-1,CSAWTDYNEQFF,TGCAGTGCGTGGACAGACTACAATGAGCAGTTCTTC
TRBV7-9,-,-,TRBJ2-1,CASRQIGGEQFF,TGTGCCAGCAGACAAATAGGGGGGGAGCAGTTCTTC
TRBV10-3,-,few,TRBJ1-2,CASQAGDGYTF,TGTGCCAGCCAAGCGGGGGATGGCTACACCTTC
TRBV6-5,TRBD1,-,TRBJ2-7,CASSNGQGLSYEQYF,TGTGCCAGCAGCAATGGACAGGGCCTTTCCTACGAGCAGTACTTC
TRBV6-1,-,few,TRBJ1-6,CASSDYRERSPLHF,TGTGCCAGCAGTGATTACAGGGAGAGATCACCCCTCCACTTT
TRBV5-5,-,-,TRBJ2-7,CASSFPRNEQYF,TGTGCCAGCAGCTTCCCCCGAAACGAGCAGTACTTC
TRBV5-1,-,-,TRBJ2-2,CASRRSVAAGELFF,TGCGCCAGCAGGCGGTCGGTAGCAGCCGGGGAGCTGTTTTTT
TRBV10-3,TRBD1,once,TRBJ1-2,CAISGDTGESYGYTF,TGTGCCATCAGTGGGGATACAGGGGAATCCTATGGCTACACCTTC
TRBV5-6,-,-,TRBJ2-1,CASSFADREANEQFF,TGTGCCAGCAGCTTTGCCGACAGGGAGGCCAATGAGCAGTTCTTC
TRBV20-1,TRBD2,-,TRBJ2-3,CSAISASGATDTQYF,TGCAGTGCTATCTCTGCTAGCGGCGCCACAGATACGCAGTATTTT
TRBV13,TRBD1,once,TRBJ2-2,CASSQRVGQEPSNTGELFF,TGTGCCAGCAGCCAGAGGGTGGGACAGGAGCCATCGAACACCGGGGAGCTGTTTTTT
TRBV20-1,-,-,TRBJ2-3,CSASTARMRTDTQYF,TGCAGTGCTAGTACCGCTAGAATGAGAACAGATACGCAGTATTTT
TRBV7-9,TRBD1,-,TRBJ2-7,CASSVGQGVSYEQYF,TGTGCCAGCAGCGTCGGACAGGGCGTCTCCTACGAGCAGTACTTC
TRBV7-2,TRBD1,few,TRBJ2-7,CASSLDSGQKRYEQYF,TGTGCCAGCAGCTTAGATTCGGGACAGAAAAGGTACGAGCAGTACTTC
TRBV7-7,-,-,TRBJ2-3,CASSIRQTDTQYF,TGTGCTAGCAGCATTCGACAGACAGATACGCAGTATTTT
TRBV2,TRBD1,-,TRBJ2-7,CASSENTGGGEQYF,TGTGCCAGCAGCGAAAACACAGGGGGCGGCGAGCAGTACTTC
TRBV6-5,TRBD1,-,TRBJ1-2,CASSYSQGAGNGYTF,TGTGCCAGCAGTTACTCCCAGGGGGCCGGGAATGGCTACACCTTC
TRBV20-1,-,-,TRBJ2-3,CSAIKDWNTDTQYF,TGCAGTGCGATTAAGGACTGGAACACAGATACGCAGTATTTT
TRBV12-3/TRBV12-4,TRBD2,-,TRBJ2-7,CASTELAGRYEQYF,TGTGCCAGCACCGAACTAGCGGGGCGGTACGAGCAGTACTTC
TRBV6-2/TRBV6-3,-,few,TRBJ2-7,CASSSPVVSYEQYF,TGTGCCAGCAGCTCGCCGGTGGTCTCCTACGAGCAGTACTTC
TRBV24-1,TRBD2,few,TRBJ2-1,CATSAPLAGVGYEQFF,TGTGCCACCAGTGCTCCTCTAGCGGGGGTTGGGTATGAGCAGTTCTTC
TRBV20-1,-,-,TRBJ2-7,CSALRDKSSYEQYF,TGCAGTGCTTTACGGGACAAGAGCTCCTACGAGCAGTACTTC
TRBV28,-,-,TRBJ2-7,CASTMGTDYEQYF,TGTGCCAGCACTATGGGTACTGACTACGAGCAGTACTTC
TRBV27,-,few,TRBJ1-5,CASSLSDITHQPQHF,TGTGCCAGCAGTTTATCGGACATAACGCATCAGCCCCAGCATTTT
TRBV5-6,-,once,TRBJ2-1,CASSPLGTGDYNEQFF,TGTGCCAGCAGCCCACTAGGCACAGGAGACTACAATGAGCAGTTCTTC
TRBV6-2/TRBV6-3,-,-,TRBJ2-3,CASSYGIDTQYF,TGTGCCAGCAGTTACGGTATAGATACGCAGTATTTT
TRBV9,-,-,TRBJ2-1,CASSVDGGTSYNEQFF,TGTGCCAGCAGCGTAGACGGGGGAACCTCCTACAATGAGCAGTTCTTC
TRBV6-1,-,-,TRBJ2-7,CASSESQRSSYEQYF,TGTGCCAGCAGTGAATCTCAGCGGAGCTCCTACGAGCAGTACTTC
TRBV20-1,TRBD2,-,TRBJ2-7,CSAPGLAVHEQYF,TGCAGTGCCCCGGGACTAGCGGTCCACGAGCAGTACTTC
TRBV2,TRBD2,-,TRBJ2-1,CASGSPGLADNEQFF,TGTGCCAGTGGCTCACCGGGACTAGCGGACAATGAGCAGTTCTTC
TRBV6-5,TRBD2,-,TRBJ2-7,CASSYWASGGPYEQYF,TGTGCCAGCAGTTACTGGGCTAGCGGGGGTCCCTACGAGCAGTACTTC
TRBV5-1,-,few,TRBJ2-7,CASSSLEGSYEQYF,TGCGCCAGCAGCTCTCTGGAGGGCTCCTACGAGCAGTACTTC
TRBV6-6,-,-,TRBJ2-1,CASSSRIDSNEQFF,TGTGCCAGCAGTTCTCGAATAGACAGCAATGAGCAGTTCTTC
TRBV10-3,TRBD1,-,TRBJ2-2,CAISWTGGPTGELFF,TGTGCCATCAGCTGGACAGGGGGACCCACCGGGGAGCTGTTTTTT
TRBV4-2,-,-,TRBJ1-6,CASSQDSRGADSPLHF,TGTGCCAGCAGCCAAGATTCTCGGGGCGCGGATTCACCCCTCCACTTT
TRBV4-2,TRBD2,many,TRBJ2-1,CASSQEGAGGDLSYNEQFF,TGTGCCAGCAGCCAAGAAGGAGCGGGGGGGGACCTTTCCTACAATGAGCAGTTCTTC
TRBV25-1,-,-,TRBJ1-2,CASSGDTARGYTF,TGTGCCAGCAGTGGGGACACGGCCAGGGGCTACACCTTC
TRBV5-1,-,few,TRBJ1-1,CASSLRGEGTEAFF,TGCGCCAGCAGCTTGAGAGGGGAGGGCACTGAAGCTTTCTTT
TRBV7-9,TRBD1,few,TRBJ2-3,CASSLPSLQGADTQYF,TGTGCCAGCAGCTTACCCTCCTTACAGGGGGCAGATACGCAGTATTTT
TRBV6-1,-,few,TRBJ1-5,CASSRDFLNQPQHF,TGTGCCAGCAGCCGGGACTTCTTAAATCAGCCCCAGCATTTT
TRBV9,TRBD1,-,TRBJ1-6,CASSERAGGVGNSPLHF,TGTGCCAGCAGCGAGAGAGCAGGGGGCGTCGGAAATTCACCCCTCCACTTT
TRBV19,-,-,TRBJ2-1,CASSITGGYENEQFF,TGTGCCAGTAGTATCACCGGCGGCTATGAGAATGAGCAGTTCTTC
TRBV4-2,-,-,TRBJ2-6,CASSQGLGLGANVLTF,TGTGCCAGCAGCCAAGGATTGGGGTTAGGTGCCAACGTCCTGACTTTC
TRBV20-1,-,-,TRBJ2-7,CSALTGLYEQYF,TGCAGTGCCCTCACAGGGCTCTACGAGCAGTACTTC
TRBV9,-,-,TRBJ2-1,CASSVVPTLGEQFF,TGTGCCAGCAGCGTAGTTCCCACCTTGGGTGAGCAGTTCTTC